The clone carrying this T cell receptor (beta chain) came up many times. Its antigen remains unidentified. Library preparation for TCR beta used quantitative 5'-RACE with molecular barcodes. TCRdb recomputed calls from the 5' RACE reads with MiXCR, one row per CDR3 protein. The sample carries about 140,000 distinct CDR3 sequences, around 7.9% recorded once. The data were taken from a study of CD8 T cells in ankylosing spondylitis. Findings and limits, study-wide: Clones linked to disease were reported to show significant enrichment in matched ankylosing spondylitis synovial fluid. Clones linked with disease were CD8+ and fairly uncommon in the peripheral blood.

CDR3 size: 13 residues. The J gene is TRBJ2-3, the V gene TRBV12-1; the listed D gene, TRBD1, was not tested against the DNA. TRBV12-1 is termed a pseudogene. This clonotype originated in a female donor with ankylosing spondylitis or in good health (not recorded which). Material for sequencing was blood, either unsorted or a sorted T cell fraction (not recorded which). The CDR3: CASSPTGADTQYF. For the CDR3, the DNA is TGTGCCAGCAGCCCGACAGGGGCAGATACGCAGTATTTT.